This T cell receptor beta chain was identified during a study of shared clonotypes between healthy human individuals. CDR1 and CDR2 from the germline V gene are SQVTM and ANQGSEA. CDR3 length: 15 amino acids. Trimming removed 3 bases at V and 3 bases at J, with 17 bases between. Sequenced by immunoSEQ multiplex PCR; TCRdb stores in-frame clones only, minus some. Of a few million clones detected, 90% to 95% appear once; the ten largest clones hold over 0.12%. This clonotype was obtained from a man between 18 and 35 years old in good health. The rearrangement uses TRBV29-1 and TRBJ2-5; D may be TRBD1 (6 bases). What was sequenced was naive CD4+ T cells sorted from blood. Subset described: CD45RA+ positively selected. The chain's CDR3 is CSVERTVQSEETQYF. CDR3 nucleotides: TGCAGCGTTGAGCGGACAGTCCAATCCGAAGAGACCCAGTACTTC.